This T cell receptor beta chain was recorded in a study of blood T cell repertoires in COVID-19. Study summary: Acute-phase and convalescent COVID-19 samples originated in the United States, Italy and Spain.

Original analysis: Reference gene primer amplification gave estimated nucleated cell counts. Some clones are missing from TCRdb's copy, which holds only in-frame ones; the method was immunoSEQ multiplex PCR. Clonal size and the V and J genes are those of that table, whereas D and trimming came from the DNA. The sample holds approximately 230,000 clones; 75% to 90% are singletons and the top ten take 6% to 7%. Recruits, aged roughly 18 to 89 years, lived in 24 US areas. Allocation to cohorts depended on clinical history reported by the participants. The CDR3 has 15 amino acids. The V and J ends lost 7 bases and 10 bases respectively, with 20 bases between them. In germline, CDR1 is LNHDA, CDR2 SQIVND (reference sequence).

The chain employs TRBV19 and TRBJ1-6; no clear D gene. The sample was PBMCs or T cells enriched from blood (not recorded which). The sequence was collected from a woman in her 30s with acute COVID-19. The CDR3 protein is CASTRRAKEGSPLHF. CDR3 sequence (DNA): TGTGCCAGTACCCGGAGGGCCAAAGAGGGCTCACCCCTCCACTTT. Full variable domain (outside the CDR3, taken from reference TRBV19 and TRBJ1-6): DGGITQSPKYLFRKEGQNVTLSCEQNLNHDAMYWYRQDPGQGLRLIYYSQIVNDFQKGDIAEGYSVSREKKESFPLTVTSAQKNPTAFYLCASTRRAKEGSPLHFGNGTRLTVT.